These T cell receptor beta chains were read from a single sample in a study of STAT5B mutations in CD4+ large granular lymphocyte leukemia. Only in-frame clones appear in the TCRdb table, and some are missing; sequencing was by immunoSEQ multiplex PCR. This sample has roughly 40,000 clones; roughly 79% occur once, and the top ten carry 3% to 4.5%. The sample comprised CD4+ T cells from blood buffy coats. The receptor source for this set is a human donor in good health. CDR3s include the opening cysteine and the closing phenylalanine or tryptophan. D genes are given only for firm matches. Clone size appears in some rows only: once, few, many, or a class for an expanded clone.

abundance	v_gene	d_gene	j_gene	CDR3nt	CDR3aa
.	TRBV30	.	TRBJ1-1	TGTGCCTGGAGTAGGGGGGGAAACACTGAAGCTTTCTTT	CAWSRGGNTEAFF
.	TRBV4-3	TRBD1	TRBJ2-7	TGCGCCAGCAGCCAGGACAAGGGACAGGTCAAGGGGGTCGAGCAGTACTTC	CASSQDKGQVKGVEQYF
.	TRBV6-6	TRBD2	TRBJ2-7	TGTGCCAGCAGCCCCGGGGGTAGCGGGAGCTACGAGCAGTACTTC	CASSPGGSGSYEQYF
once	TRBV5-1	TRBD1	TRBJ2-1	TGCGCCAGCAGCAATGGGACAGGGGCTTACAATGAGCAGTTCTTC	CASSNGTGAYNEQFF
.	TRBV5-6	.	TRBJ2-5	TGTGCCAGCAGCTTGGGGGCCGGGACAAGTTACCAAGAGACCCAGTACTTC	CASSLGAGTSYQETQYF
.	TRBV27	TRBD1	TRBJ1-5	TGTGCCAGCAGGCCAGGGACAGGGGGCTCTCAGCCCCAGCATTTT	CASRPGTGGSQPQHF
.	TRBV10-3	.	TRBJ1-2	TGTGCCATCAGTTTGCAGGGTGACTATGGCTACACCTTC	CAISLQGDYGYTF
.	TRBV5-1	.	TRBJ2-1	TGCGCCAGCAGCTTGCAGGGGTCGGGGCGCCATGAGCAGTTCTTC	CASSLQGSGRHEQFF
.	TRBV28	.	TRBJ1-5	TGTGCCAGCAGTTTCTCCGGGACTTATAGCAATCAGCCCCAGCATTTT	CASSFSGTYSNQPQHF
few	TRBV5-6	.	TRBJ2-7	TGTGCCAGCAGCCAGATCGGGACATCCGGGGGCGAGCAGTACTTC	CASSQIGTSGGEQYF
.	TRBV12-5	.	TRBJ1-3	TGTGCTAGTGGTTGGAGGGACACCAGCTCTGGAAACACCATATATTTT	CASGWRDTSSGNTIYF
.	TRBV6-5	.	TRBJ1-1	TGTGCCAGCAGTTACGGCCTCGGTAGGGCCCCTGAAGCTTTCTTT	CASSYGLGRAPEAFF
.	TRBV11-3	.	TRBJ2-7	TGTGCCAGCAGCCCCTCGGGTGGGGGGGGCATTTACGAGCAGTACTTC	CASSPSGGGGIYEQYF
.	TRBV6-1	TRBD1	TRBJ2-7	TGTGCCAGCAGTTTCCACAGGGGCGGCTATTACGAGCAGTACTTC	CASSFHRGGYYEQYF
.	TRBV7-9	TRBD2	TRBJ2-7	TGTGCCAGCACCTCCCGGGAGGGCCCTGAGCAGTACTTC	CASTSREGPEQYF
.	TRBV4-1	TRBD1	TRBJ2-2	TGCGCCAGCAGCCTTTTTCGGGACAGGGGGCAGGGGGAGCTGTTTTTT	CASSLFRDRGQGELFF
.	TRBV19	.	TRBJ1-5	TGTGCCAGTAGGGAGACAGCAGTCTCCAATCAGCCCCAGCATTTT	CASRETAVSNQPQHF
.	TRBV28	.	TRBJ2-7	TGTGCCAGCAGTCGCACCCTCGAGCAGTACTTC	CASSRTLEQYF
.	TRBV5-6	TRBD1	TRBJ2-7	TGTGCCAGCAGTGACACAGGGGCCTCTACATTCTACGAGCAGTACTTC	CASSDTGASTFYEQYF
.	TRBV5-1	TRBD2	TRBJ2-1	TGCGCCAGCAGCTCAGAACTAGCGGGAGCTGGATACAATGAGCAGTTCTTC	CASSSELAGAGYNEQFF
.	TRBV4-1	TRBD2	TRBJ2-5	TGCGCCAGCAGCCAGGACTTTAGCGGGGGGCCTTTGGAGACCCAGTACTTC	CASSQDFSGGPLETQYF
.	TRBV13	TRBD1	TRBJ2-7	TGTGCCAGCAGCTTAGCAGGGGGCGAGCAGTACTTC	CASSLAGGEQYF
.	TRBV4-3	.	TRBJ2-3	TGCGCCAGCAGCCCCCTGGATGGGGCGGCAAATACGCAGTATTTT	CASSPLDGAANTQYF
few	TRBV5-1	TRBD2	TRBJ2-3	TGCGCCAGCAGCTTGGCGGCTAGCGGGAACCCAGATACGCAGTATTTT	CASSLAASGNPDTQYF
.	TRBV7-7	.	TRBJ2-1	TGTGCCAGCAGCCGTGGGGGTGGGGAGCAGTTCTTC	CASSRGGGEQFF